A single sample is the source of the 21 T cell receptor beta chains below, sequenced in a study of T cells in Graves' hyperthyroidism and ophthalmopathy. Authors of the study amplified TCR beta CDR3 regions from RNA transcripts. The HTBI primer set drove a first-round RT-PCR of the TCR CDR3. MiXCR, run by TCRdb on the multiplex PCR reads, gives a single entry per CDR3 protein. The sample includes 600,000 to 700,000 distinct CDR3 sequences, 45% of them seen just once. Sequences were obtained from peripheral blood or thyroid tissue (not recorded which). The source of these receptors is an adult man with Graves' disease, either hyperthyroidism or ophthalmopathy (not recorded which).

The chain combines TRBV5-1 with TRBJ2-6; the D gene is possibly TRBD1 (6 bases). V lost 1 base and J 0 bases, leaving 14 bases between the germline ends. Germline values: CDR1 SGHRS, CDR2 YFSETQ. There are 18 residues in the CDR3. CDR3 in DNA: TGCGCCAGCAGCTTGTGGTCAGGGGAAAACTCTGGGGCCAACGTCCTGACTTTC. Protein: CASSLWSGENSGANVLTF.

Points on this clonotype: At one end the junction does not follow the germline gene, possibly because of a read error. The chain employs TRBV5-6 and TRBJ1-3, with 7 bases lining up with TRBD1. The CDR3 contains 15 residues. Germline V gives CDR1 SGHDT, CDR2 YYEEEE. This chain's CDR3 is CASSVDRESENTVYF. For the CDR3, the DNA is TGTGCCAGCAGCGTTGACAGGGAATCGGAAAACACCGTATATTTT.

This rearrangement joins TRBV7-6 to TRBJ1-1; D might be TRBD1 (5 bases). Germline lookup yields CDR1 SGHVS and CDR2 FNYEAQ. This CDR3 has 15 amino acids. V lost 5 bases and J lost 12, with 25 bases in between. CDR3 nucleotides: TGTGCCAGCAGCCAGACCCCGGGGCAGGAGGCTGCGACTTTCTTT. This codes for CASSQTPGQEAATFF.

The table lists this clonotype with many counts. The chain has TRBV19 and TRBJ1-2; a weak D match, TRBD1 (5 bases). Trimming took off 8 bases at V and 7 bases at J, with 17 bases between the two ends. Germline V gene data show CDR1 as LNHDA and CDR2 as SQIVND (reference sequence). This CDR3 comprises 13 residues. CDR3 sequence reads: CASARGGEIGYTF. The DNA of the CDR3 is TGTGCCAGTGCGAGAGGAGGGGAAATTGGCTACACCTTC.

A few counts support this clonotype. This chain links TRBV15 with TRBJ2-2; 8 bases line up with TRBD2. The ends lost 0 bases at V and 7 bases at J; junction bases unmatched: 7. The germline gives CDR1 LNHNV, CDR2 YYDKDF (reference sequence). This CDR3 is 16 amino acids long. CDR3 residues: CATSRDFLAGGGELFF. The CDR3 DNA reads TGTGCCACCAGCAGAGATTTTCTAGCGGGCGGCGGGGAGCTGTTTTTT.

CDR3 in amino acids: CASSYHRGQHEQYF. In DNA, the CDR3 is TGTGCCAGCAGTTACCACAGGGGGCAACACGAGCAGTACTTC. The J gene is TRBJ2-7, the V gene TRBV6-5; 9 bases align to TRBD1. The CDR3 length is 14 residues. Germline V gene lookup returns CDR1 MNHEY and CDR2 SVGAGI. With V trimmed by 2 bases and J by 5 bases, 4 bases remained unmatched.

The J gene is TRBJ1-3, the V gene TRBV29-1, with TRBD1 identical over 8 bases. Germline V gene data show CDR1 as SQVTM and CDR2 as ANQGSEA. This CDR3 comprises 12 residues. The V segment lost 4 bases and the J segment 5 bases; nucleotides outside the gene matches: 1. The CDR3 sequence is CSVAGGRNTIYF. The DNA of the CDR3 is TGCAGCGTTGCAGGGGGCAGAAACACCATATATTTT.

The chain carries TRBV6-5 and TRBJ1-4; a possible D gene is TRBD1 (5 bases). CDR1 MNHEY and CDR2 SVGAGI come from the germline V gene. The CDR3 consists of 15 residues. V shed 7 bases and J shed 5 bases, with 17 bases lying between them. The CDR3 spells CASNEENRQNEKLFF. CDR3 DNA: TGTGCCAGCAACGAAGAAAACAGGCAGAATGAAAAACTGTTTTTT.

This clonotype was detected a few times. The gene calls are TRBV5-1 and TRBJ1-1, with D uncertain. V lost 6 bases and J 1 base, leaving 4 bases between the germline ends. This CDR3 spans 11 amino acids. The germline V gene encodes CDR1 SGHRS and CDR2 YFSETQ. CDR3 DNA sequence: TGCGCCAGCAAGAAGAACACTGAAGCTTTCTTT. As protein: CASKKNTEAFF.

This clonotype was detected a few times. CDR3 amino acids: CASTNGVGFQETQYF. CDR3 in DNA: TGTGCCAGCACAAACGGGGTAGGCTTTCAAGAGACCCAGTACTTC. This chain links TRBV7-2 with TRBJ2-5; D perhaps matches TRBD2 (5 bases). The CDR3 covers 15 residues. V shed 7 bases and J shed 2 bases, with 17 bases lying between them. In germline, CDR1 is SGHTA, CDR2 FQGNSA.

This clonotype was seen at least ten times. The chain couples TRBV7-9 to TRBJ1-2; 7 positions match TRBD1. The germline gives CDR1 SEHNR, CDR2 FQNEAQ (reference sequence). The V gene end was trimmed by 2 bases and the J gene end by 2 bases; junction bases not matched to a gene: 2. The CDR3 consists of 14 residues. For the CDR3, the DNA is TGTGCCAGCAGCTTACTGACAGGGAACTATGGCTACACCTTC. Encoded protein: CASSLLTGNYGYTF. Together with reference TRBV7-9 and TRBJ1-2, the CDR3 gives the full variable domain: DTGVSQNPRHKITKRGQNVTFRCDPISEHNRLYWYRQTLGQGPEFLTYFQNEAQLEKSRLLSDRFSAERPKGSFSTLEIQRTEQGDSAMYLCASSLLTGNYGYTFGSGTRLTVV.

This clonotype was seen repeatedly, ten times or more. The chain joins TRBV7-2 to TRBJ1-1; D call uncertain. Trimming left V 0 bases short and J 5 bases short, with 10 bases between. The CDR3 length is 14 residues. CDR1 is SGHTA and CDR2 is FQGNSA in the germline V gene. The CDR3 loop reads CASSLALSGTEAFF. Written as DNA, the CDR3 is TGTGCCAGCAGCTTAGCGCTTTCCGGGACTGAAGCTTTCTTT.

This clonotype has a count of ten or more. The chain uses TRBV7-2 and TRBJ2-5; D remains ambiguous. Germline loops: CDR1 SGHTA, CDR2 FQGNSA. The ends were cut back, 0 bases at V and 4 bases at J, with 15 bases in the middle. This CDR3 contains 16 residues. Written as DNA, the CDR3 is TGTGCCAGCAGCTTAGCGAACCCTAGTCCAGGAGAGACCCAGTACTTC. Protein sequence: CASSLANPSPGETQYF.

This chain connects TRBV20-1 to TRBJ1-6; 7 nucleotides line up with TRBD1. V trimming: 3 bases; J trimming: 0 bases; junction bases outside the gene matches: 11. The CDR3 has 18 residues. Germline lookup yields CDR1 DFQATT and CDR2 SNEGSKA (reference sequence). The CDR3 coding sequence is TGCAGTGCTAGTGTCACGACAGGGATAGGCTCCTATAATTCACCCCTCCACTTT. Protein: CSASVTTGIGSYNSPLHF.

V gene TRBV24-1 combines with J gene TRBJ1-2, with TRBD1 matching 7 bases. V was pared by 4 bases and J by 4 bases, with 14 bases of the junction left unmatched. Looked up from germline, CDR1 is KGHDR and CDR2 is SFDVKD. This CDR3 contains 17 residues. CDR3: CATSDDRARSKTYGYTF. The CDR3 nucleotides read TGTGCCACCAGTGACGACAGGGCCAGATCTAAAACCTATGGCTACACCTTC.

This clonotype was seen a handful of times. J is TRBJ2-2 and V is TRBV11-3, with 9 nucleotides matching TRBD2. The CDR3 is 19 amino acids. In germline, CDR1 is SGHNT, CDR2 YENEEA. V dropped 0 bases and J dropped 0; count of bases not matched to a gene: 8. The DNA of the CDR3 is TGTGCCAGCAGCTTAGAAGCCATAGCGGGAGTTGCGAACACCGGGGAGCTGTTTTTT. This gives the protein CASSLEAIAGVANTGELFF. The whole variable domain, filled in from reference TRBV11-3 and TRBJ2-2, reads EAGVVQSPRYKIIEKKQPVAFWCNPISGHNTLYWYLQNLGQGPELLIRYENEEAVDDSQLPKDRFSAERLKGVDSTLKIQPAELGDSAVYLCASSLEAIAGVANTGELFFGEGSRLTVL.

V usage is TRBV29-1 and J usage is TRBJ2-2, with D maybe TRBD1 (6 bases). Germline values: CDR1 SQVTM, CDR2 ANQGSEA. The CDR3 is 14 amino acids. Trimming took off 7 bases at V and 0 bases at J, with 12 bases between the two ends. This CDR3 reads CSASQGTNTGELFF. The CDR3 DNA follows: TGCAGCGCGTCGCAGGGGACGAACACCGGGGAGCTGTTTTTT.

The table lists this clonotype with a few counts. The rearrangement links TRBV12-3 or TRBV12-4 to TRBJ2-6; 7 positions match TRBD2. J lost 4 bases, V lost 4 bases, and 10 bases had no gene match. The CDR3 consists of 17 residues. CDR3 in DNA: TGTGCCAGCAGTTACTCATTGGGGGGGTCAGGGGCCAACGTCCTGACTTTC. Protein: CASSYSLGGSGANVLTF.

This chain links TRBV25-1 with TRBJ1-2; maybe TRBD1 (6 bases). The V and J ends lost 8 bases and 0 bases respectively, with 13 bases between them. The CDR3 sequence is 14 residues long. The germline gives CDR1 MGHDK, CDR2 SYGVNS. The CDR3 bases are TGTGCCAGCCAAGGACAGCCAACTAACTATGGCTACACCTTC. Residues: CASQGQPTNYGYTF.

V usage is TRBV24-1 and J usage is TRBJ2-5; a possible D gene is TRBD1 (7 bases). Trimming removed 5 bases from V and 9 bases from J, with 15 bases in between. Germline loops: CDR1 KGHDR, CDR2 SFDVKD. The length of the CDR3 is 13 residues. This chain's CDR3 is CATSAAGGRAQYF. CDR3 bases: TGTGCCACCAGTGCCGCAGGGGGGCGGGCCCAGTACTTC.

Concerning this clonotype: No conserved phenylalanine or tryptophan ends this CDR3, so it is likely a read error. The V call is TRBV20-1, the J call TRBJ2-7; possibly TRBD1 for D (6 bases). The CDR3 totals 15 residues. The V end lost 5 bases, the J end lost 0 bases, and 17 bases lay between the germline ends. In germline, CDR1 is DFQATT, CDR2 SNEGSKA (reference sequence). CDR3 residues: CSAPRTGTSSYEQYY. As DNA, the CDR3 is TGCAGTGCTCCCCGTACAGGGACGAGCTCCTACGAGCAGTACTAC.